This T cell receptor (beta chain) is from a study of STAT5B mutations in CD4+ large granular lymphocyte leukemia. Note on this clone: No antigen is known for it.

Study-level points and caveats: TRBV06-family usage was enriched in top patient clones (8/27) versus controls (2/35).

Trimming removed 4 bases from V and 0 bases from J, with 13 bases in between. The CDR3 is made up of 16 amino acids. Germline loops: CDR1 SGHTA, CDR2 FQGNSA. Assay used: immunoSEQ multiplex PCR; TCRdb lists only in-frame clones, some missing. The table records 30,000 to 40,000 clones, 69% of them present only once. The sequence was collected from a human donor in good health. The sequencing sample was made of CD4+ T cells from blood buffy coats. The chain is built from TRBV7-2 and TRBJ1-5; D is perhaps TRBD1 (5 bases). CDR3 nucleotides: TGTGCCAGCAGCTACCGGGGGGGGTATAGCAATCAGCCCCAGCATTTT. The encoded protein is CASSYRGGYSNQPQHF.